This TCR beta chain was captured in a study of spatial heterogeneity in lung cancer (dated by TCRdb to about 2019). Broadly, across the study: Beta-chain transcripts were consistently detected in greater numbers than alpha-chain transcripts, which likely reflected higher beta-chain transcript abundance. In tumor regions, TCR transcript counts showed a strong correlation with a T cell transcriptional module score derived from matched bulk RNA-seq. In the raw uncorrected reads, each unique combination of TCR and UMI appeared more than ten times on average. The study quantitatively compared TCR alpha and beta repertoires across multiple tumor regions, matched nontumor lung and blood in non-small cell lung cancer. Nonsynonymous mutation counts, determined by whole-exome sequencing of tumor tissue, were related to features of the TCR repertoire. At surgery, 200 to 250 tumor regions, roughly 62 matched nontumor lung samples and 56 PBMC samples were TCR-sequenced for both alpha and beta chains. What the study reported, not specific to this receptor: TCR-seq was estimated to cover only approximately 7% of tumor T cells for alpha chains and roughly 14% for beta chains. Confirming at a functional level the hypothesis that regional TCRs recognize regional mutations was considered to require additional single-cell paired TCR alpha and beta sequencing. Counts of ubiquitous and regional expanded TCRs were found to correlate with counts of ubiquitous and regional nonsynonymous mutations, respectively. The tumor nonsynonymous mutation count correlated with the number of expanded intratumoral alpha and beta TCRs.

Library construction relied on 5' RACE. Sequencing took place on a NextSeq 500. To allow correction of PCR and sequencing errors, the TCR library protocol tagged every TCR cDNA molecule with a unique molecular identifier. The study's own analysis went as follows. TCR identification, UMI-based error correction and CDR3 extraction were all carried out with Decombinator tools. TCRs above a frequency of 2 per 1,000, corresponding to the top 1% of the tumor frequency distribution, were defined as expanded. Expanded tumor TCRs statistically deemed absent (corrected P<0.05) from at least one tumor region were classed as regional, and all other expanded tumor TCRs were classed as ubiquitous. Renyi diversity was computed with the R vegan package after each repertoire had been subsampled 100 times to 5,000 TCRs. CDR3 similarity networks were built from amino acid triplet string-kernel similarity, connecting CDR3s with pairwise similarity above 0.82. The public reads were reanalyzed by TCRdb: fastp trimming at Q25, MiXCR alignment, in-frame beta chains only. Rows are unified per CDR3 protein, each entry keeping the most common DNA and genes. What appears here as the V and J calls and clone size reflects TCRdb's work, not the paper's. This sample comprises 5,200 or so distinct CDR3 sequences, 7% to 8% of them detected only once. The ten largest account for 15% to 20% of the sample.

As a fraction of the sample, this clonotype is large (0.1 to 1%). The antigen it binds to is not known. Per-base quality was not reported, and no clone a single base away is much larger than it. The CDR3 sequence holds 13 residues, the cysteine and phenylalanine included. The only DNA kept is the CDR3, 39 bases in frame from the first base. Looking up the germline V gene yields CDR1 ENHRY and CDR2 SYGVKD. V is reduced by 8 bases and J by 0 bases, leaving a spacing of 10 bases between them. The time point label for this specimen denotes: sample taken at primary tumor resection. The donors were about 65 patients from the lung TRACERx cohort who had early-stage, untreated non-small cell lung cancer. For TCR sequencing, whole RNA was extracted from tumor and nontumor lung tissue, or from cryopreserved PBMC samples, and no cell sorting was done. Patients were selected for TCR sequencing only if sufficient RNA was available from at least two tumor regions. Before selection, tumor and adjacent nontumor lung specimens were reviewed by a lung pathologist.

The rearrangement joined TRBV10-3 to TRBJ1-1; no D segment can be confidently identified. The sample here was lung tumor tissue, taken at surgery. This clonotype was obtained from a female donor with early-stage non-small cell lung cancer. This receptor has the CDR3 CAIGGDMNTEAFF. In nucleotides, the sequence is TGTGCCATCGGTGGGGATATGAACACTGAAGCTTTCTTT.